The 29 T cell receptor beta chains in this list originate from one sample, sequenced in a study of blood T cell repertoires in COVID-19. Profiled with immunoSEQ multiplex PCR; TCRdb holds only in-frame clones, not every one. The table shows 140,000 to 150,000 clones, with around four fifths occurring only once. What was sequenced was peripheral blood. The receptors shown here come from a woman between 35 and 50 years old with active or convalescent COVID-19.

This chain connects TRBV5-8 to TRBJ2-7; 9 bases align to TRBD1. The germline CDR1 and CDR2 sequences are SGHTS and YDEGEE. This CDR3 has 14 residues. Unmatched junction bases numbered 8, after V lost 7 bases and J lost 3 bases. CDR3 nucleotides: TGTGCCAGCGCTTTGGGACAGGGCCTCTACGAGCAGTACTTC. Protein: CASALGQGLYEQYF.

The chain couples TRBV28 to TRBJ1-2; D is unresolved. CDR3 length equals 14 residues. In germline, CDR1 is MDHEN, CDR2 SYDVKM. Trimming removed 5 bases from V and 8 bases from J, with 18 bases in between. The CDR3: CASSPDGLGLGYTF. The CDR3 DNA sequence: TGTGCCAGCAGTCCTGATGGGCTCGGCTTAGGCTACACCTTC.

The table lists this clone with many counts. The chain uses TRBV5-1 and TRBJ2-7; D remains unclear. Germline V CDR1 and CDR2: SGHRS, YFSETQ. This CDR3 is 12 amino acids long. V was trimmed by 4 bases and J by 3 bases, leaving 8 bases between them. The CDR3 is CASSVDGYEQYF. The CDR3 coding sequence is TGCGCCAGCAGCGTGGACGGCTACGAGCAGTACTTC.

This rearrangement joins TRBV28 to TRBJ2-1, with 8 bases that match TRBD1. Germline assignment: CDR1 MDHEN and CDR2 SYDVKM. The CDR3 has 17 residues. The junction had 11 bases not matched to a gene; V was cut back by 2 bases and J by 5 bases. CDR3 sequence reads: CASSLLPRDRIDNEQFF. The CDR3, as DNA: TGTGCCAGCAGTTTACTCCCTCGGGACAGGATAGACAATGAGCAGTTCTTC.

The chain employs TRBV6-5 and TRBJ1-2, with TRBD1 matching over 7 bases. CDR3 length: 11 residues. V lost 6 bases and J lost 5; bases outside the gene matches: 0. The germline gives CDR1 MNHEY, CDR2 SVGAGI. In nucleotides, the CDR3 is TGTGCCAGCAGGACAGGGTATGGCTACACCTTC. Protein: CASRTGYGYTF.

This chain joins TRBV24-1 and TRBJ2-3, with 7 bases lining up with TRBD1. Germline CDR1 reads KGHDR; CDR2 reads SFDVKD. The CDR3 contains 15 residues. After removal of 9 bases from V and 1 base from J, the junction contained 9 bases not matched to a gene. CDR3: CATSKAGQGTDTQYF. CDR3 nucleotide sequence: TGTGCCACCTCGAAGGCCGGACAGGGCACAGATACGCAGTATTTT.

This chain joins TRBV9 and TRBJ1-2; 7 bases fit TRBD1. The CDR3 contains 18 residues. CDR1 is SGDLS, CDR2 YYNGEE, per germline. Germline trimming cut 3 bases from V and 4 bases from J; bases unmatched to any gene: 18. This CDR3 is CASSARAQQGPQTYGYTF. For the CDR3, the DNA is TGTGCCAGCAGCGCACGCGCCCAACAGGGGCCACAAACCTATGGCTACACCTTC.

The V gene is TRBV5-8, the J gene TRBJ1-4, with TRBD1 identical over 9 bases. This CDR3 region has 14 residues. V trimming: 5 bases; J trimming: 8 bases; junction bases outside the gene matches: 7. In germline, CDR1 is SGHTS, CDR2 YDEGEE. CDR3 in amino acids: CASRGTGKGEKLFF. CDR3 DNA: TGTGCCAGCAGGGGGACAGGGAAGGGAGAAAAACTGTTTTTT.

This chain links TRBV5-6 with TRBJ2-6; 12 bases match TRBD2. Germline values: CDR1 SGHDT, CDR2 YYEEEE. V lost 2 bases to trimming and J lost 2 bases; unmatched junction nucleotides: 8. The CDR3 extends over 19 amino acids. As DNA, the CDR3 is TGTGCCAGCAGCTTTCTTCTAGCGGGAGGGGGAACTGGGGCCAACGTCCTGACTTTC. Its translation is CASSFLLAGGGTGANVLTF.

The CDR3 nucleotides read TGTGCCAGCAGCTCGGGACTCTCGGGGACAGATACGCAGTATTTT. Translated: CASSSGLSGTDTQYF. V and J are TRBV28 and TRBJ2-3; the D gene is possibly TRBD2 (6 bases). The CDR3 loop spans 15 amino acids. Germline loops: CDR1 MDHEN, CDR2 SYDVKM. V lost 6 bases to trimming and J lost 3 bases, with 16 bases between them.

The chain has TRBV28 and TRBJ1-5; D is unclear. V lost 1 base and J lost 0, with 7 bases in between. Germline CDR1 MDHEN, CDR2 SYDVKM. This CDR3 has 15 amino acids. Written as DNA, the CDR3 is TGTGCCAGCAGTTTATCGGGGTATAGCAATCAGCCCCAGCATTTT. The encoded protein is CASSLSGYSNQPQHF.

The V call is TRBV21-1, the J call TRBJ2-7; the D call TRBD1 from the table was never checked on the DNA. TRBV21-1 is labeled a pseudogene. The CDR3 length is 15 residues. The CDR3 nucleotides are TGTGCCAGCAGCAACCCCTGTAGGGGCTCCTACGAGCAGTACTTC. Amino acid sequence: CASSNPCRGSYEQYF.

The chain joins TRBV11-2 to TRBJ2-7, with D perhaps matching TRBD2 (5 bases). The V gene lost 3 bases and the J gene lost 1 base, with 13 bases spanning the gap. This CDR3 spans 15 amino acids. Germline CDR1 SGHAT, CDR2 FQNNGV. CDR3 loop: CASSLDPSGSYEQYF. DNA of the CDR3: TGTGCCAGCAGCTTGGATCCCTCGGGATCCTACGAGCAGTACTTC.

This clone was seen only once. The chain carries TRBV4-3 and TRBJ2-1, with TRBD2 matching 7 bases. CDR3 length: 13 residues. With V trimmed by 4 bases and J by 9 bases, 6 bases remained unmatched. The germline CDR1 and CDR2 sequences are LGHNA and YSLEER. The CDR3, as DNA: TGCGCCAGCAGCCTCGGACTAGTCGGTGAGCAGTTCTTC. Translation gives CASSLGLVGEQFF.

The chain joins TRBV5-6 to TRBJ1-3; D might be TRBD1 (5 bases). V was clipped by 0 bases and J by 0 bases, with 19 bases between them. The germline gives CDR1 SGHDT, CDR2 YYEEEE. This CDR3 is built from 19 residues. The CDR3 DNA sequence: TGTGCCAGCAGCTTGGTTAGGGGCGCAGGGTACTACTCTGGAAACACCATATATTTT. Translated, it gives CASSLVRGAGYYSGNTIYF.

The sample holds a few counts of this clone. The chain is built from TRBV7-9 and TRBJ1-1; unclear D gene. The V gene lost 10 bases and the J gene lost 0 bases, with 21 bases spanning the gap. CDR3 length equals 16 residues. Germline loops: CDR1 SEHNR, CDR2 FQNEAQ (reference sequence). The CDR3 region is CATPPGYSSLNTEAFF. DNA for the CDR3: TGTGCCACCCCGCCGGGGTACTCATCCCTGAACACTGAAGCTTTCTTT.

This clone was recorded only once. This sequence joins TRBV14 and TRBJ2-3; D gene ambiguous. Germline CDR1 SGHDN, CDR2 FVKESK. CDR3 length: 15 amino acids. V was shortened by 1 base and J by 0 bases, with 8 bases between the two germline ends. CDR3 DNA: TGTGCCAGCAGCCAAGGCGGCCGTAGCACAGATACGCAGTATTTT. Translated: CASSQGGRSTDTQYF.

This clone was recorded a few times. Other DNA sequences in the sample encode the same CDR3. The V gene is TRBV28, the J gene TRBJ1-5; no firm D call. CDR3 length: 16 amino acids. Germline V gene sequence: CDR1 MDHEN, CDR2 SYDVKM. The V gene lost 0 bases and the J gene lost 0 bases, with 9 bases spanning the gap. CDR3 nucleotide sequence: TGTGCCAGCAGTTTATGGGCGGTGAATAGCAATCAGCCCCAGCATTTT. It encodes CASSLWAVNSNQPQHF.

The chain is built from TRBV5-1 and TRBJ1-1; D remains unclear. The germline gives CDR1 SGHRS, CDR2 YFSETQ. Deletions cut 4 bases from V and 3 bases from J, with 10 bases between. The CDR3 has 13 residues. The CDR3 nucleotides read TGCGCCAGCAGCGAGGTTGCGGACACTGAAGCTTTCTTT. Amino acid sequence: CASSEVADTEAFF.

This sequence joins TRBV5-4 and TRBJ1-2; D not resolved. V was clipped by 1 base and J by 7 bases, with 11 bases between them. Germline V gene sequence: CDR1 SGHNT, CDR2 YYREEE (reference sequence). CDR3 length: 13 residues. The CDR3 sequence is CASSLSSFGGYTF. CDR3 coding DNA: TGTGCCAGCAGCTTGTCAAGTTTCGGTGGCTACACCTTC.

This chain uses TRBV19 with TRBJ1-1; TRBD1 matches at 8 bases. J lost 4 bases, V lost 8 bases, and 9 bases had no gene match. The CDR3 contains 14 residues. Germline V lookup: CDR1 LNHDA, CDR2 SQIVND (reference sequence). DNA of the CDR3: TGTGCCAGTGAATTTACAGGGGGGTTCACTGAAGCTTTCTTT. Its protein product is CASEFTGGFTEAFF.

The count of this clone is one. CDR3 sequence (DNA): TGTGCCAGCAGTGTCCTCGATGAAAAACTGTTTTTT. Translated: CASSVLDEKLFF. The chain has TRBV6-6 and TRBJ1-4; D is unresolved. Germline CDR1 is MNHNY and CDR2 is SVGAGI (reference sequence). The CDR3 is made up of 12 amino acids. The germline V and J ends were trimmed by 5 bases and 6 bases, with 7 bases remaining between them.

The rearrangement joins TRBV7-2 to TRBJ1-2, with a weak D call TRBD1 (6 bases). The CDR3 runs 17 residues. V lost 6 bases and J 3 bases, leaving 23 bases between the germline ends. CDR1 and CDR2 (germline): SGHTA, FQGNSA. The DNA for the CDR3 is TGTGCCAGCAGTCCTGGATGGGGGCACGGCAATGACTATGGCTACACCTTC. Protein: CASSPGWGHGNDYGYTF.

V gene TRBV27 combines with J gene TRBJ2-3, with 7 positions matching TRBD2. V dropped 10 bases and J dropped 0; count of bases not matched to a gene: 10. This CDR3 comprises 15 residues. Germline CDR1 is MNHEY and CDR2 is SMNVEV (reference sequence). The CDR3, as DNA: TGTGCCATTACCCCCCGGGAGGCGAGCACAGATACGCAGTATTTT. Its protein is CAITPREASTDTQYF.

V gene TRBV30 combines with J gene TRBJ2-7; 7 nucleotides line up with TRBD1. CDR1 and CDR2 from the germline V gene are GTSNPN and SVGIG (reference sequence). V dropped 1 base and J dropped 7; count of bases not matched to a gene: 13. The CDR3 contains 15 residues. The CDR3 DNA sequence: TGTGCCTGGAGTGGAATGAGAGGGGGCCGGCGGGAGCAGTACTTC. Translating it yields CAWSGMRGGRREQYF. Based on the CDR3 plus reference TRBV30 and TRBJ2-7, the full variable domain is SQTIHQWPATLVQPVGSPLSLECTVEGTSNPNLYWYRQAAGRGLQLLFYSVGIGQISSEVPQNLSASRPQDRQFILSSKKLLLSDSGFYLCAWSGMRGGRREQYFGPGTRLTVT.

This rearrangement joins TRBV19 to TRBJ1-4; TRBD1 might be the D (6 bases). V was pared by 7 bases and J by 7 bases, with 16 bases between. Germline V gives CDR1 LNHDA, CDR2 SQIVND (reference sequence). This CDR3 spans 14 amino acids. CDR3 region: CASTTQGLGEKLFF. CDR3 coding DNA: TGTGCCAGTACCACACAGGGCCTTGGTGAAAAACTGTTTTTT.

This sequence joins TRBV19 and TRBJ1-1; D is perhaps TRBD1 (5 bases). V was pared by 2 bases and J by 11 bases, with 9 bases between. The CDR3 has 11 amino acids. Germline V lookup: CDR1 LNHDA, CDR2 SQIVND (reference sequence). The CDR3 here is CASSIQGGAFF. In DNA form, the CDR3 reads TGTGCCAGTAGTATACAGGGTGGCGCTTTCTTT.

Only a few counts were recorded for this clone. The rearrangement links TRBV7-9 to TRBJ1-4, with 9 bases fitting TRBD1. CDR1 and CDR2 from the germline V gene are SEHNR and FQNEAQ (reference sequence). V gave up 1 base and J gave up 6 bases; unmatched junction bases: 3. This CDR3 has 15 residues. The CDR3 DNA follows: TGTGCCAGCAGCTTAGAGGGACAGGGCTATGAAAAACTGTTTTTT. It is translated as CASSLEGQGYEKLFF.

The CDR3: CASLNGRGYQPQHF. For the CDR3, the DNA is TGTGCCAGTCTTAATGGCAGGGGTTATCAGCCCCAGCATTTT. The V and J genes are TRBV19 and TRBJ1-5, with D possibly being TRBD1 (6 bases). Germline values: CDR1 LNHDA, CDR2 SQIVND (reference sequence). This CDR3 is 14 amino acids long. V lost 8 bases, J lost 5 bases, and 16 bases lay in between.